These 15 T cell receptor beta chains were sequenced from one sample in a study of PD-L1 blockade in urothelial cancer. Profiled with immunoSEQ multiplex PCR; TCRdb holds only in-frame clones, not every one. The sample holds about 51,000 clones; approximately 83% are singletons and the top ten take roughly 17%. The material sequenced was PBMCs, taken around atezolizumab (anti-PD-L1) treatment. These receptors came from a man aged 60 to 69 with urothelial cancer.

The V gene is TRBV27, the J gene TRBJ2-3; the D is unclear. Germline CDR1 reads MNHEY; CDR2 reads SMNVEV (reference sequence). This CDR3 is 13 amino acids long. Trimming removed 8 bases from V and 4 bases from J, with 13 bases in between. CDR3 residues: CASSWSRADTQYF. In DNA form, the CDR3 reads TGTGCCAGCTCCTGGAGCCGGGCAGATACGCAGTATTTT.

The table lists this clone with a count of one. This chain uses TRBV18 with TRBJ1-1; 8 bases fit TRBD1. Germline V CDR1 and CDR2: KGHSH, LQKENI. There are 15 residues in the CDR3. The V gene end was trimmed by 2 bases and the J gene end by 1 base; junction bases not matched to a gene: 3. CDR3 loop: CASSPIGQGNTEAFF. Here the CDR3 DNA reads TGTGCCAGCTCACCAATCGGACAGGGGAACACTGAAGCTTTCTTT. Variable domain in full (rest from reference TRBV18 and TRBJ1-1): NAGVMQNPRHLVRRRGQEARLRCSPMKGHSHVYWYRQLPEEGLKFMVYLQKENIIDESGMPKERFSAEFPKEGPSILRIQQVVRGDSAAYFCASSPIGQGNTEAFFGQGTRLTVV.

The rearrangement uses TRBV6-5 and TRBJ1-6; 8 bases match TRBD1. The ends lost 6 bases at V and 10 bases at J; junction bases unmatched: 8. The CDR3 sequence is 14 residues long. Germline CDR1 and CDR2: MNHEY and SVGAGI. CDR3 bases: TGTGCCAGCAGCCAAGACAGGGGATACTCACCCCTCCACTTT. Amino acids: CASSQDRGYSPLHF.

V usage is TRBV4-1 and J usage is TRBJ2-7; the match to TRBD2 covers 9 bases. This CDR3 is built from 13 residues. The ends lost 3 bases at V and 6 bases at J; junction bases unmatched: 3. The germline V gene has CDR1 MGHRA and CDR2 YSYEKL. The chain's CDR3 is CASSQPGLAEQYF. For the CDR3, the DNA is TGCGCCAGCAGCCAGCCGGGACTAGCCGAGCAGTACTTC.

V usage is TRBV4-1 and J usage is TRBJ2-3; D unresolved. Germline loops: CDR1 MGHRA, CDR2 YSYEKL. CDR3 length: 14 amino acids. The V end was cut by 5 bases, the J end by 2 bases, with 11 bases between. CDR3 DNA: TGCGCCAGCAGCACCACCGAGTACACAGATACGCAGTATTTT. Its protein product is CASSTTEYTDTQYF.

This chain links TRBV4-1 with TRBJ1-2; 9 bases align to TRBD1. The germline gives CDR1 MGHRA, CDR2 YSYEKL. The CDR3 is made up of 14 amino acids. Losses at the gene ends were 6 bases for V and 4 bases for J; bases not matched to a gene: 6. Here the CDR3 reads CASRPGTGTYGYTF. The CDR3 region has the DNA TGCGCCAGCAGACCCGGGACAGGGACCTATGGCTACACCTTC.

CDR3 amino acids: CATSRDSTGGNQPQHF. DNA for the CDR3: TGTGCCACCAGCAGAGATTCTACAGGGGGGAATCAGCCCCAGCATTTT. The chain carries TRBV15 and TRBJ1-5, with TRBD1 identical over 8 bases. The CDR3 is made up of 16 amino acids. The germline CDR1 and CDR2 sequences are LNHNV and YYDKDF (reference sequence). The J segment lost 4 bases and the V segment lost 0 bases, leaving 5 bases of the junction unmatched.

This clone appeared a single time. The chain recombines TRBV30 with TRBJ2-7; 7 positions match TRBD1. After removal of 2 bases from V and 1 base from J, the junction contained 5 bases not matched to a gene. CDR1 GTSNPN and CDR2 SVGIG come from the germline V gene (reference sequence). The CDR3 runs 14 residues. CDR3 sequence reads: CAWSRLTGSYEQYF. The CDR3 DNA reads TGTGCCTGGAGTCGATTGACAGGGTCCTACGAGCAGTACTTC.

The chain combines TRBV5-4 with TRBJ1-6; no clear D. This CDR3 has 15 residues. Per the germline V gene, CDR1 is SGHNT and CDR2 is YYREEE (reference sequence). V dropped 4 bases and J dropped 6 bases, with 14 bases sitting between them. The CDR3 sequence: CASSPLAVPNSPLHF. DNA for the CDR3: TGTGCCAGCAGCCCTTTGGCAGTCCCTAATTCACCCCTCCACTTT.

This rearrangement joins TRBV7-3 to TRBJ2-5, with a tentative D call TRBD1 (5 bases). The germline V gene encodes CDR1 SGHTA and CDR2 FQGTGA. The CDR3 runs to 13 residues. V lost 2 bases to trimming and J lost 1 base, with 5 bases between them. CDR3 residues: CASSLDSQETQYF. CDR3 nucleotides: TGTGCCAGCAGCTTAGACAGCCAAGAGACCCAGTACTTC.

The J gene is TRBJ2-7, the V gene TRBV2, with 8 positions matching TRBD1. The germline V gene has CDR1 SNHLY and CDR2 FYNNEI. The CDR3 covers 14 residues. With V trimmed by 6 bases and J by 4 bases, 8 bases remained unmatched. This CDR3 reads CASRLQGGGYEQYF. CDR3 in DNA: TGTGCCAGCAGACTACAGGGGGGAGGATACGAGCAGTACTTC.

The J gene is TRBJ1-6, the V gene TRBV27; the D gene is possibly TRBD1 (6 bases). CDR1 and CDR2 (germline): MNHEY, SMNVEV (reference sequence). Trimming shortened V by 4 bases and J by 8 bases, and 12 bases separated the two germline ends. The CDR3 extends over 14 amino acids. The CDR3 protein is CASSSTGQYSPLHF. In DNA form, the CDR3 reads TGTGCCAGCAGTTCAACCGGACAGTATTCACCCCTCCACTTT.

V usage is TRBV5-4 and J usage is TRBJ1-2, with 9 bases identical to TRBD1. With 4 bases clipped from V and 5 bases from J, the junction kept 9 bases outside the gene matches. The CDR3 covers 15 residues. The germline gives CDR1 SGHNT, CDR2 YYREEE (reference sequence). The CDR3 protein is CASSPGGTGSYGYTF. The CDR3 DNA is TGTGCCAGCAGCCCGGGAGGGACAGGGTCGTATGGCTACACCTTC.

The genes are TRBV7-2 and TRBJ2-2; D not certain. The ends were cut back, 3 bases at V and 4 bases at J, with 9 bases in the middle. Germline CDR1 reads SGHTA; CDR2 reads FQGNSA. The CDR3 totals 14 residues. As DNA, the CDR3 is TGTGCCAGCAGCTTTGGCGGCGCCACCGGGGAGCTGTTTTTT. This translates into CASSFGGATGELFF.

V and J are TRBV5-6 and TRBJ2-1, with TRBD2 identical over 7 bases. CDR1 is SGHDT, CDR2 YYEEEE, per germline. There are 14 residues in the CDR3. Germline trimming cut 7 bases from V and 6 bases from J; bases unmatched to any gene: 10. CDR3 in DNA: TGTGCCAGCCAACGGGGGAGGGCCTCCAATGAGCAGTTCTTC. The encoded protein is CASQRGRASNEQFF.